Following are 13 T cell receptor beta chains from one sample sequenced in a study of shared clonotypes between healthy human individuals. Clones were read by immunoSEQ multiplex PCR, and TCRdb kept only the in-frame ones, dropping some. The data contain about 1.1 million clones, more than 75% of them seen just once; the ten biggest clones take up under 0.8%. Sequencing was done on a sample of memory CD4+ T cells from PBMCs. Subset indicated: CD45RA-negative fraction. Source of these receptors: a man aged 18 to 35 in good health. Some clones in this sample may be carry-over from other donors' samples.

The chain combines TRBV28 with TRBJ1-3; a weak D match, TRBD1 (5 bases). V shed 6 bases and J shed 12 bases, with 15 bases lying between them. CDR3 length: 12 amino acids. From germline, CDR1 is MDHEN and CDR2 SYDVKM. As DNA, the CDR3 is TGTGCCAGCAGACCCGGGACTGCCGGCATATATTTT. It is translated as CASRPGTAGIYF.

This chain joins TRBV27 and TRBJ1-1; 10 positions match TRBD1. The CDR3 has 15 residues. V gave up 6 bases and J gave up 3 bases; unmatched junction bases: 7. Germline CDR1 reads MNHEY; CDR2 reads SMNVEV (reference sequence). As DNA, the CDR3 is TGTGCCAGCAGCCAGACAGGGGGCAGGGACACTGAAGCTTTCTTT. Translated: CASSQTGGRDTEAFF.

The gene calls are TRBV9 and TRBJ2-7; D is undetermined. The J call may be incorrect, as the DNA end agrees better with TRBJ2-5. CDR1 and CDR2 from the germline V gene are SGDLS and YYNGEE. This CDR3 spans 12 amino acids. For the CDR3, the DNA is TGTGCCAGCAGCGTAGGTTCGGAGACCCAGTACTTC. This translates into CASSVGSETQYF.

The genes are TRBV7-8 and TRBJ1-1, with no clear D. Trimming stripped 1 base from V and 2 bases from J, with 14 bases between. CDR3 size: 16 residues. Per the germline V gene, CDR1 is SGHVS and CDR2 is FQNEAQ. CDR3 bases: TGTGCCAGCAGCTTAGTAGGAGGACTGCCAAACACTGAAGCTTTCTTT. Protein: CASSLVGGLPNTEAFF. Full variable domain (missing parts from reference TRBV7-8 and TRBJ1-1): GAGVSQSPRYKVAKRGQDVALRCDPISGHVSLFWYQQALGQGPEFLTYFQNEAQLDKSGLPSDRFFAERPEGSVSTLKIQRTQQEDSAVYLCASSLVGGLPNTEAFFGQGTRLTVV.

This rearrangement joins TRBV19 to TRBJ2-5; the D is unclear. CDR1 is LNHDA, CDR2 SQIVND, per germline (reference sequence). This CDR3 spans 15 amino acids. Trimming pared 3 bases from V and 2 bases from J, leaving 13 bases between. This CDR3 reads CASSMLAKQQETQYF. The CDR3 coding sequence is TGTGCCAGTAGTATGTTGGCGAAACAGCAAGAGACCCAGTACTTC. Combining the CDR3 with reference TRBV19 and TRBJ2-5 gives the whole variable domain DGGITQSPKYLFRKEGQNVTLSCEQNLNHDAMYWYRQDPGQGLRLIYYSQIVNDFQKGDIAEGYSVSREKKESFPLTVTSAQKNPTAFYLCASSMLAKQQETQYFGPGTRLLVL.

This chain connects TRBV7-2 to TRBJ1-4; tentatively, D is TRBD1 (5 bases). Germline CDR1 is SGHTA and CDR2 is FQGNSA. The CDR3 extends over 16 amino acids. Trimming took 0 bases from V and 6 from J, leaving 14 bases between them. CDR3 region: CASSLALGGAYEKLFF. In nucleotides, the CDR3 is TGTGCCAGCAGCTTAGCGTTGGGAGGGGCGTATGAAAAACTGTTTTTT.

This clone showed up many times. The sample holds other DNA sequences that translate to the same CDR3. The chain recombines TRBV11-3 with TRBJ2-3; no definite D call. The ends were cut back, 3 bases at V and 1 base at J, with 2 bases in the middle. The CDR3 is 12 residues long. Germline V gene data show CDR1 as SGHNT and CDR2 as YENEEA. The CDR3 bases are TGTGCCAGCAGCTTCGGCACAGATACGCAGTATTTT. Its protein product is CASSFGTDTQYF.

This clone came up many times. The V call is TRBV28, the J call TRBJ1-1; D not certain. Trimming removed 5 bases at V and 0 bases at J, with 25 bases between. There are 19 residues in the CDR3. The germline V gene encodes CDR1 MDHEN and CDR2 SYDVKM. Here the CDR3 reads CASSAAPGSRFGMNTEAFF. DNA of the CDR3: TGTGCCAGCAGTGCAGCACCGGGCAGTCGATTCGGCATGAACACTGAAGCTTTCTTT.

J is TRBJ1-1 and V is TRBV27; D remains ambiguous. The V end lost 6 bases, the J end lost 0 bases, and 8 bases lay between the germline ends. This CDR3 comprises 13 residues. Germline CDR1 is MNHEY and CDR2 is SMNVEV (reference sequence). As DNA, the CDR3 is TGTGCCAGCAGAGAAAGGGTGAACACTGAAGCTTTCTTT. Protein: CASRERVNTEAFF.

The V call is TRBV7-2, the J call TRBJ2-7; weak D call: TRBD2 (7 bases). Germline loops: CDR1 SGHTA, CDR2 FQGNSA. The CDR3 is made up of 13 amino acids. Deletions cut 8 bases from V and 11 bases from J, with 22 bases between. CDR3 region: CASSLGGSRGEYF. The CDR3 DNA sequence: TGTGCCAGCTCCTTAGGCGGGAGTAGGGGGGAGTACTTC.

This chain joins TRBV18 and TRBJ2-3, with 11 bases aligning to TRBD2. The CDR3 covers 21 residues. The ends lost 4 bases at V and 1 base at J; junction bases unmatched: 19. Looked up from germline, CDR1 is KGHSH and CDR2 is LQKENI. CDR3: CASSHKQAASGRLFGTDTQYF. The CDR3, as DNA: TGTGCCAGCTCACACAAACAAGCGGCTAGCGGGAGGTTATTTGGCACAGATACGCAGTATTTT.

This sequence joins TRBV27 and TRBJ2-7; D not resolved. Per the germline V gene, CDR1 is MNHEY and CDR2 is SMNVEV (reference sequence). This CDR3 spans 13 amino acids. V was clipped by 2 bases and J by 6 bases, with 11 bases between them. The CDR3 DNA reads TGTGCCAGCAGTTTAACTGGCGGCGGCGAGCAGTACTTC. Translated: CASSLTGGGEQYF.

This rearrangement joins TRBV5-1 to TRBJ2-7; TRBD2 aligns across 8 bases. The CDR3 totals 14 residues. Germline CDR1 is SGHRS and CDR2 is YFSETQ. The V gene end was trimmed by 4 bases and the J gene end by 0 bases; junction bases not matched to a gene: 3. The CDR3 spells CASSRSGSSYEQYF. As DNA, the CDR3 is TGCGCCAGCAGCAGGAGCGGGAGCTCCTACGAGCAGTACTTC.